Shown below are 12 T cell receptor beta chains from a single sample sequenced in a study of identifying expanded T cells in peripheral blood. TCRdb keeps only in-frame clones here, not all; method: immunoSEQ multiplex PCR. The repertoire holds about 97,000 clones, with about 91% as singletons. Sequences were obtained from blood. Receptors were obtained from a person aged 18 to 75 in good health.

This clone was counted only a few times. The rearrangement joins TRBV5-6 to TRBJ1-5; the D gene is possibly TRBD1 (6 bases). From germline, CDR1 is SGHDT and CDR2 YYEEEE. The CDR3 totals 16 residues. The V and J ends lost 2 bases and 3 bases respectively, with 15 bases between them. The CDR3 is CASSLSAGTPNQPQHF. CDR3 nucleotides: TGTGCCAGCAGCTTATCTGCCGGGACACCCAATCAGCCCCAGCATTTT. Filled out from reference TRBV5-6 and TRBJ1-5, the complete variable domain reads DAGVTQSPTHLIKTRGQQVTLRCSPKSGHDTVSWYQQALGQGPQFIFQYYEEEERQRGNFPDRFSGHQFPNYSSELNVNALLLGDSALYLCASSLSAGTPNQPQHFGDGTRLSIL.

The chain couples TRBV30 to TRBJ2-2; 10 bases are shared with TRBD1. Looked up from germline, CDR1 is GTSNPN and CDR2 is SVGIG (reference sequence). The CDR3 is 14 residues long. Trimming at V came to 7 bases and at J to 1 base, leaving 3 bases not matched to a gene. The CDR3 nucleotides read TGTGCCTACGGACAGGGGGTGAACACCGGGGAGCTGTTTTTT. It codes for CAYGQGVNTGELFF.

The rearrangement joins TRBV7-9 to TRBJ1-1; D may be TRBD1 (6 bases). Germline-derived CDR1 and CDR2 are SEHNR and FQNEAQ (reference sequence). The V and J ends lost 6 bases and 7 bases respectively, with 21 bases between them. The CDR3 spans 15 residues. CDR3 amino acids: CASRLRSRGGGEAFF. The CDR3 DNA reads TGTGCCAGCAGGCTAAGGTCCAGGGGAGGAGGTGAAGCTTTCTTT.

The genes are TRBV29-1 and TRBJ2-7, with D unclear. The CDR3 loop spans 11 amino acids. Per the germline V gene, CDR1 is SQVTM and CDR2 is ANQGSEA. The V and J ends lost 6 bases and 5 bases respectively, with 11 bases between them. The CDR3 spells CSVRKADEQYF. The CDR3 DNA reads TGCAGCGTCCGGAAGGCTGACGAGCAGTACTTC.

The chain combines TRBV28 with TRBJ2-7, with 10 bases lining up with TRBD2. With V trimmed by 4 bases and J by 5 bases, 8 bases remained unmatched. The CDR3 is 15 residues long. CDR1 and CDR2 (germline): MDHEN, SYDVKM. This CDR3 is CASSYASGSSDEQYF. The CDR3 nucleotides are TGTGCCAGCAGTTACGCTAGCGGGAGTTCGGACGAGCAGTACTTC.

The chain is built from TRBV7-2 and TRBJ1-1; D uncertain. Trimming removed 6 bases at V and 1 base at J, with 12 bases between. The CDR3 totals 14 residues. Germline CDR1 SGHTA, CDR2 FQGNSA. The DNA of the CDR3 is TGTGCCAGCAGAAAAACTACAGCGAACACTGAAGCTTTCTTT. This translates into CASRKTTANTEAFF.

The V gene is TRBV5-5, the J gene TRBJ1-3; 9 positions match TRBD1. Germline trimming cut 0 bases from V and 2 bases from J; bases unmatched to any gene: 6. Germline loops: CDR1 SGHKS, CDR2 YYEKEE (reference sequence). This CDR3 spans 17 amino acids. The DNA for the CDR3 is TGTGCCAGCAGCTTGGAACAGGGGGCGACTACTGGAAACACCATATATTTT. Its translation: CASSLEQGATTGNTIYF.

The chain links TRBV18 to TRBJ1-2; D call uncertain. This CDR3 spans 13 amino acids. CDR1 is KGHSH and CDR2 is LQKENI in the germline V gene. The V gene lost 0 bases and the J gene lost 4 bases, with 6 bases spanning the gap. The CDR3 region is CASSPPNSYGYTF. The CDR3 DNA reads TGTGCCAGCTCACCACCGAATAGCTATGGCTACACCTTC. Together with reference TRBV18 and TRBJ1-2, the CDR3 gives the full variable domain: NAGVMQNPRHLVRRRGQEARLRCSPMKGHSHVYWYRQLPEEGLKFMVYLQKENIIDESGMPKERFSAEFPKEGPSILRIQQVVRGDSAAYFCASSPPNSYGYTFGSGTRLTVV.

This chain uses TRBV6-6 with TRBJ1-4; a possible D gene is TRBD1 (5 bases). Germline V lookup: CDR1 MNHNY, CDR2 SVGAGI (reference sequence). This CDR3 region has 12 residues. V lost 6 bases and J lost 12, with 14 bases in between. CDR3 nucleotide sequence: TGTGCCAGCAGCCGCGCCGGGGGGGAACTGTTTTTT. Translation: CASSRAGGELFF.

This clone came up once. V gene TRBV6-5 combines with J gene TRBJ2-4; possible D gene TRBD1, 5 bases. The CDR3 covers 15 residues. Trimming took off 6 bases at V and 7 bases at J, with 19 bases between the two ends. Germline V CDR1 and CDR2: MNHEY, SVGAGI. The CDR3 bases are TGTGCCAGCAGGCCCCGACAGTTGGCAGGGAACATTCAGTACTTC. This encodes CASRPRQLAGNIQYF.

The genes are TRBV12-5 and TRBJ2-1, with TRBD2 identical over 12 bases. Germline CDR1 reads LGHNT; CDR2 reads FRNRAP. This CDR3 spans 15 amino acids. V dropped 1 base and J dropped 5; count of bases not matched to a gene: 0. The CDR3 region is CASGLGLAGDNEQFF. The CDR3 bases are TGTGCTAGTGGTTTGGGACTAGCGGGAGACAATGAGCAGTTCTTC. Full variable domain (outside the CDR3, taken from reference TRBV12-5 and TRBJ2-1): DARVTQTPRHKVTEMGQEVTMRCQPILGHNTVFWYRQTMMQGLELLAYFRNRAPLDDSGMPKDRFSAEMPDATLATLKIQPSEPRDSAVYFCASGLGLAGDNEQFFGPGTRLTVL.

This chain connects TRBV2 to TRBJ2-7; TRBD2 matches 7 bases. After removal of 2 bases from V and 2 bases from J, the junction contained 6 bases not matched to a gene. The CDR3 sequence is 15 residues long. CDR1 is SNHLY and CDR2 is FYNNEI in the germline V gene. CDR3 protein: CASSEWAGVTYEQYF. CDR3 nucleotides: TGTGCCAGCAGTGAATGGGCGGGGGTAACCTACGAGCAGTACTTC. Together with reference TRBV2 and TRBJ2-7, the CDR3 gives the full variable domain: EPEVTQTPSHQVTQMGQEVILRCVPISNHLYFYWYRQILGQKVEFLVSFYNNEISEKSEIFDDQFSVERPDGSNFTLKIRSTKLEDSAMYFCASSEWAGVTYEQYFGPGTRLTVT.